The 27 T cell receptor beta chains given below trace back to one sample, sequenced in a study of blood T cell repertoires in COVID-19. The table came from immunoSEQ multiplex PCR; TCRdb's copy has only in-frame clones and leaves some out. The table shows about 250,000 clones, with around 89% occurring only once. The sequenced sample consisted of PBMCs or T cells enriched from blood (not recorded which). The receptors originated from a woman under 30 who had recovered from COVID-19.

The chain uses TRBV6-5 and TRBJ2-3; 12 bases map to TRBD2. CDR3 length equals 15 residues. Germline V gene sequence: CDR1 MNHEY, CDR2 SVGAGI. Losses at the gene ends were 6 bases for V and 2 bases for J; bases not matched to a gene: 3. The CDR3 sequence: CASRGLAGLTDTQYF. DNA of the CDR3: TGTGCCAGCAGAGGACTAGCGGGACTCACAGATACGCAGTATTTT.

The chain uses TRBV4-2 and TRBJ2-2; 7 positions match TRBD2. Germline loops: CDR1 LGHNA, CDR2 YNFKEQ. The V and J ends lost 3 bases and 5 bases, in that order; junction bases with no gene match: 3. The CDR3 spans 14 residues. The CDR3 region is CASSQGGGTGELFF. In nucleotides, the CDR3 is TGTGCCAGCAGCCAGGGGGGAGGGACCGGGGAGCTGTTTTTT.

The chain links TRBV28 to TRBJ1-5; tentatively, D is TRBD1 (5 bases). The germline V and J ends were trimmed by 2 bases and 1 base, with 9 bases remaining between them. Per germline, CDR1 MDHEN and CDR2 SYDVKM. The CDR3 is made up of 15 amino acids. The CDR3, as DNA: TGTGCCAGCAGTTTAGGGACTACAAGCAATCAGCCCCAGCATTTT. Protein sequence: CASSLGTTSNQPQHF.

The chain couples TRBV18 to TRBJ2-5, with 9 nucleotides matching TRBD1. Germline V gene lookup returns CDR1 KGHSH and CDR2 LQKENI. V was pared by 1 base and J by 3 bases, with 3 bases of the junction left unmatched. This CDR3 is 15 amino acids long. For the CDR3, the DNA is TGTGCCAGCTCACCACTTCGGACAGGGGAAGAGACCCAGTACTTC. It is translated as CASSPLRTGEETQYF.

A few counts support this clone. The chain recombines TRBV5-1 with TRBJ1-1; tentative D call: TRBD1 (5 bases). Germline V CDR1 and CDR2: SGHRS, YFSETQ. Deletions cut 7 bases from V and 0 bases from J, with 19 bases between. The CDR3 totals 16 residues. The CDR3 here is CASSPLGVNMNTEAFF. The CDR3 DNA sequence: TGCGCCAGCTCCCCCTTAGGGGTCAACATGAACACTGAAGCTTTCTTT. Full variable domain (remainder filled in from reference TRBV5-1 and TRBJ1-1): KAGVTQTPRYLIKTRGQQVTLSCSPISGHRSVSWYQQTPGQGLQFLFEYFSETQRNKGNFPGRFSGRQFSNSRSEMNVSTLELGDSALYLCASSPLGVNMNTEAFFGQGTRLTVV.

The chain joins TRBV2 to TRBJ2-7; D remains ambiguous. The germline V gene encodes CDR1 SNHLY and CDR2 FYNNEI. V lost 4 bases to trimming and J lost 4 bases, with 2 bases between them. This CDR3 spans 10 amino acids. CDR3 sequence reads: CASSAYEQYF. The CDR3 coding sequence is TGTGCCAGCAGTGCTTACGAGCAGTACTTC. Variable domain in full (rest from reference TRBV2 and TRBJ2-7): EPEVTQTPSHQVTQMGQEVILRCVPISNHLYFYWYRQILGQKVEFLVSFYNNEISEKSEIFDDQFSVERPDGSNFTLKIRSTKLEDSAMYFCASSAYEQYFGPGTRLTVT.

The chain is built from TRBV7-9 and TRBJ1-2, with D possibly being TRBD1 (6 bases). Trimming stripped 2 bases from V and 8 bases from J, with 15 bases between. The CDR3 covers 14 residues. Germline CDR1 and CDR2: SEHNR and FQNEAQ (reference sequence). The chain's CDR3 is CASSLRGQYDGYTF. CDR3 coding DNA: TGTGCCAGCAGCTTAAGAGGACAGTATGACGGCTACACCTTC.

The chain uses TRBV7-9 and TRBJ2-6, with D unclear. The germline gives CDR1 SEHNR, CDR2 FQNEAQ (reference sequence). V dropped 5 bases and J dropped 2 bases, with 4 bases sitting between them. The CDR3 spans 13 residues. CDR3 sequence reads: CASSPAGANVLTF. The CDR3 nucleotides read TGTGCCAGCAGCCCAGCTGGGGCCAACGTCCTGACTTTC.

The chain combines TRBV6-1 with TRBJ1-1, with TRBD1 matching 8 bases. Germline V gives CDR1 MNHNS, CDR2 SASEGT. V was pared by 4 bases and J by 6 bases, with 13 bases of the junction left unmatched. This CDR3 has 16 amino acids. CDR3 coding DNA: TGTGCCAGCAGTGCGTCAGGGGGCATAATATCAGCTGAAGCTTTCTTT. It codes for CASSASGGIISAEAFF.

This chain joins TRBV30 and TRBJ1-3; no definite D call. This CDR3 region has 13 residues. In germline, CDR1 is GTSNPN, CDR2 SVGIG (reference sequence). V was trimmed by 4 bases and J by 4 bases, leaving 11 bases between them. Here the CDR3 reads CAWTGLFGNTIYF. The CDR3 DNA is TGTGCCTGGACGGGTTTGTTCGGAAACACCATATATTTT.

The gene calls are TRBV19 and TRBJ2-1, with 10 bases matching TRBD2. CDR1 and CDR2 (germline): LNHDA, SQIVND (reference sequence). Trimming removed 1 base from V and 7 bases from J; junction bases left unmatched: 7. The CDR3 sequence is 16 residues long. As DNA, the CDR3 is TGTGCCAGTAGTATAGTTGCCAGCGGGGGGGCTAATGAGCAGTTCTTC. It encodes CASSIVASGGANEQFF.

The V gene is TRBV6-5, the J gene TRBJ1-1, with D perhaps TRBD1 (5 bases). CDR1 and CDR2 (germline): MNHEY, SVGAGI. This CDR3 has 14 residues. Trimming shortened V by 6 bases and J by 0 bases, and 11 bases separated the two germline ends. In nucleotides, the CDR3 is TGTGCCAGCAGCCGGAGGGGATTGAACACTGAAGCTTTCTTT. Translated: CASSRRGLNTEAFF.

The chain is built from TRBV9 and TRBJ1-1, with a tentative D call TRBD1 (5 bases). The CDR3 contains 14 residues. CDR1 and CDR2 from the germline V gene are SGDLS and YYNGEE. V gave up 8 bases and J gave up 4 bases, with 18 bases separating them. CDR3 residues: CASKAGDGVTEAFF. In nucleotides, the CDR3 is TGTGCCAGTAAGGCGGGGGATGGGGTCACTGAAGCTTTCTTT.

The chain carries TRBV5-1 and TRBJ2-7; 8 nucleotides match TRBD2. The CDR3 has 14 residues. J was trimmed by 3 bases and V by 4 bases; bases with no gene match: 6. CDR1 is SGHRS and CDR2 is YFSETQ in the germline V gene. CDR3 DNA sequence: TGCGCCAGCAGCCCGGGGGGGGCCCTCTACGAGCAGTACTTC. Its protein product is CASSPGGALYEQYF.

The chain employs TRBV7-3 and TRBJ1-1, with 9 bases aligning to TRBD1. The CDR3 is 13 amino acids. CDR1 is SGHTA, CDR2 FQGTGA, per germline. V lost 5 bases and J lost 3; bases outside the gene matches: 1. CDR3 DNA sequence: TGTGCCAGCAGCCGACAGGGGGACACTGAAGCTTTCTTT. Translating it yields CASSRQGDTEAFF.

The J gene is TRBJ1-4, the V gene TRBV11-2, with D perhaps TRBD1 (6 bases). The CDR3 length is 14 residues. Germline V gene sequence: CDR1 SGHAT, CDR2 FQNNGV. Trimming removed 4 bases at V and 0 bases at J, with 6 bases between. The CDR3, as DNA: TGTGCCAGCAGCTACAGGGCAACTAATGAAAAACTGTTTTTT. Amino acids: CASSYRATNEKLFF.

The rearrangement links TRBV19 to TRBJ1-2; the D is unclear. The germline V gene has CDR1 LNHDA and CDR2 SQIVND (reference sequence). V was clipped by 5 bases and J by 3 bases, with 4 bases between them. CDR3 length equals 11 residues. The CDR3 reads CASSSYYGYTF. CDR3 nucleotides: TGTGCCAGTAGTTCTTACTATGGCTACACCTTC.

The chain is built from TRBV5-6 and TRBJ2-7; 10 nucleotides line up with TRBD1. The V gene end was trimmed by 4 bases and the J gene end by 6 bases; junction bases not matched to a gene: 10. CDR1 and CDR2 from the germline V gene are SGHDT and YYEEEE. This CDR3 comprises 15 residues. The CDR3 reads CASSLRRTGGSEQYF. In nucleotides, the CDR3 is TGTGCCAGCAGCCTGAGAAGGACAGGGGGGAGCGAGCAGTACTTC.

The J gene is TRBJ2-2, the V gene TRBV10-1, with 7 nucleotides matching TRBD2. Losses at the gene ends were 2 bases for V and 0 bases for J; bases not matched to a gene: 9. The CDR3 runs 18 residues. Germline CDR1 and CDR2: WNHNN and SYGVQD (reference sequence). The chain's CDR3 is CASSENPAGIANTGELFF. The CDR3, as DNA: TGCGCCAGCAGTGAGAATCCAGCGGGAATCGCGAACACCGGGGAGCTGTTTTTT.

The rearrangement links TRBV25-1 to TRBJ1-1; 8 bases align to TRBD1. J lost 4 bases, V lost 6 bases, and 7 bases had no gene match. The germline CDR1 and CDR2 sequences are MGHDK and SYGVNS. The CDR3 totals 14 residues. In DNA form, the CDR3 reads TGTGCCAGCAGCTTGAATACAGGGGGCACTGAAGCTTTCTTT. It translates to CASSLNTGGTEAFF.

This clone was seen more than once but under ten times. The chain joins TRBV4-1 to TRBJ1-1; no firm D call. V was trimmed by 4 bases and J by 0 bases, leaving 9 bases between them. The germline V gene has CDR1 MGHRA and CDR2 YSYEKL. The CDR3 loop spans 14 amino acids. CDR3 loop: CASSLDSMNTEAFF. In DNA, the CDR3 is TGCGCCAGCAGCCTAGACTCTATGAACACTGAAGCTTTCTTT.

This chain uses TRBV19 with TRBJ1-2, with 7 bases identical to TRBD1. This CDR3 is built from 14 residues. V lost 5 bases and J lost 5; bases outside the gene matches: 8. The V gene's germline CDR1 is LNHDA and CDR2 SQIVND (reference sequence). CDR3 sequence reads: CASSPGTEIYGYTF. The DNA of the CDR3 is TGTGCCAGTAGTCCAGGGACAGAGATTTATGGCTACACCTTC.

The rearrangement joins TRBV5-1 to TRBJ2-7, with 8 nucleotides matching TRBD2. The V gene end was trimmed by 0 bases and the J gene end by 4 bases; junction bases not matched to a gene: 6. Germline CDR1 is SGHRS and CDR2 is YFSETQ. CDR3 length equals 15 residues. The CDR3 region has the DNA TGCGCCAGCAGCTTGGGGCCCAGCGGGGGATACGAGCAGTACTTC. Translation gives CASSLGPSGGYEQYF.

The rearrangement joins TRBV7-9 to TRBJ2-1; 9 positions agree with TRBD2. Trimming at V came to 2 bases and at J to 9 bases, leaving 11 bases not matched to a gene. The CDR3 runs to 16 residues. From germline, CDR1 is SEHNR and CDR2 FQNEAQ (reference sequence). Here the CDR3 DNA reads TGTGCCAGCAGCTTAATCGTCCAGCGGGGGGCGGTTGAGCAGTTCTTC. Translating gives CASSLIVQRGAVEQFF.

This clone has only one observation. The chain couples TRBV2 to TRBJ2-7; TRBD2 agrees at 8 bases. The CDR3 totals 13 residues. V shed 10 bases and J 3 bases; nucleotides not matched to a gene: 8. Germline CDR1 SNHLY, CDR2 FYNNEI. The CDR3 DNA reads as TGTGCCACCCAGACTAGCGAAGACTACGAGCAGTACTTC. Translation gives CATQTSEDYEQYF.

The gene calls are TRBV6-5 and TRBJ2-5; TRBD2 matches 9 bases. The CDR3 extends over 14 amino acids. V lost 6 bases and J lost 1; bases outside the gene matches: 3. Germline CDR1 is MNHEY and CDR2 is SVGAGI. The CDR3 bases are TGTGCCAGCAGCCCAGCGGGGGGCCAAGAGACCCAGTACTTC. It is translated as CASSPAGGQETQYF.

J is TRBJ1-2 and V is TRBV28; D gene ambiguous. V shed 6 bases and J shed 4 bases, with 9 bases lying between them. Per the germline V gene, CDR1 is MDHEN and CDR2 is SYDVKM. This CDR3 comprises 12 residues. CDR3 sequence: CASSATGYGYTF. In nucleotides, the CDR3 is TGTGCCAGCAGCGCAACGGGCTATGGCTACACCTTC.